What follows are 26 T cell receptor beta chains derived from one specimen sequenced in a study of blood T cell repertoires in COVID-19. Clones were sequenced by immunoSEQ multiplex PCR, and TCRdb holds only the in-frame ones, with some missing. The top ten hold under 2% of the sample, which has some 120,000 clones, 75% to 95% seen once. Sequencing was performed on peripheral blood. The receptors derive from a human donor with active COVID-19. The donor label of this sample is uncertain.

This clone was found a few times. This same CDR3 is encoded by further DNA sequences in the sample. The chain carries TRBV11-2 and TRBJ1-4; D gene ambiguous. The V gene lost 1 base and the J gene lost 7 bases, with 4 bases spanning the gap. The CDR3 runs to 12 residues. Germline V gene data show CDR1 as SGHAT and CDR2 as FQNNGV. The CDR3 loop is CASSLVSEKLFF. In DNA form, the CDR3 reads TGTGCCAGCAGCTTAGTGAGTGAAAAACTGTTTTTT. The full variable domain, rest sourced from reference TRBV11-2 and TRBJ1-4, is EAGVAQSPRYKIIEKRQSVAFWCNPISGHATLYWYQQILGQGPKLLIQFQNNGVVDDSQLPKDRFSAERLKGVDSTLKIQPAKLEDSAVYLCASSLVSEKLFFGSGTQLSVL.

The chain is built from TRBV27 and TRBJ2-7; unclear D gene. V shed 5 bases and J shed 3 bases, with 11 bases lying between them. There are 13 residues in the CDR3. CDR1 is MNHEY and CDR2 is SMNVEV in the germline V gene (reference sequence). CDR3 in DNA: TGTGCCAGCAGTCCCCAATACAGCTACGAGCAGTACTTC. Translated, it gives CASSPQYSYEQYF.

The chain couples TRBV10-1 to TRBJ2-7, with D possibly TRBD1 on 5 matching bases. CDR3 length: 13 amino acids. The V end lost 5 bases, the J end lost 0 bases, and 8 bases lay between the germline ends. In germline, CDR1 is WNHNN, CDR2 SYGVQD (reference sequence). CDR3 sequence (DNA): TGCGCCAGCAGTCTAGGACACTCCTACGAGCAGTACTTC. This gives the protein CASSLGHSYEQYF.

The rearrangement links TRBV4-3 to TRBJ1-1, with TRBD1 as a possible D gene (5 bases). V dropped 2 bases and J dropped 4 bases, with 14 bases sitting between them. Germline V gene sequence: CDR1 LGHNA, CDR2 YSLEER. The CDR3 covers 15 residues. In DNA, the CDR3 is TGCGCCAGCAGCCAAATGGGACCGGGGGGCACTGAAGCTTTCTTT. Amino acids: CASSQMGPGGTEAFF.

V and J are TRBV3-1 (or the pseudogene TRBV3-2) and TRBJ1-6; 12 bases are a match to TRBD1. The V gene's germline CDR1 is LGHDT and CDR2 YNNKEL (reference sequence). The CDR3 has 19 amino acids. The trim removed 0 bases at V and 9 bases at J, leaving 12 bases unmatched. CDR3 protein: CASSQDPGTGGGEGSPLHF. The CDR3 nucleotides are TGTGCCAGCAGCCAAGATCCCGGGACAGGGGGCGGGGAGGGTTCACCCCTCCACTTT.

The rearrangement uses TRBV19 and TRBJ1-3, with D tentatively TRBD1 (5 bases). Germline CDR1 and CDR2: LNHDA and SQIVND (reference sequence). Trimming shortened V by 3 bases and J by 4 bases, and 16 bases separated the two germline ends. This CDR3 is built from 16 residues. The CDR3 coding sequence is TGTGCCAGTAGTATGGGGCCTTCACGCTCCGGAAACACCATATATTTT. Its protein is CASSMGPSRSGNTIYF. Based on the CDR3 plus reference TRBV19 and TRBJ1-3, the full variable domain is DGGITQSPKYLFRKEGQNVTLSCEQNLNHDAMYWYRQDPGQGLRLIYYSQIVNDFQKGDIAEGYSVSREKKESFPLTVTSAQKNPTAFYLCASSMGPSRSGNTIYFGEGSWLTVV.

This chain uses TRBV19 with TRBJ2-3; 11 positions match TRBD2. The CDR3 covers 17 residues. V gave up 6 bases and J gave up 2 bases; unmatched junction bases: 10. The germline V gene encodes CDR1 LNHDA and CDR2 SQIVND (reference sequence). CDR3 sequence: CASRDLVLAGATDTQYF. CDR3 DNA sequence: TGTGCCAGTAGAGACCTTGTACTAGCGGGGGCCACAGATACGCAGTATTTT.

The V call is TRBV7-6, the J call TRBJ2-7; 9 positions match TRBD1. CDR1 SGHVS and CDR2 FNYEAQ come from the germline V gene. The CDR3 sequence is 17 residues long. The junction had 16 bases not matched to a gene; V was cut back by 4 bases and J by 6 bases. The CDR3 DNA sequence: TGTGCCAGCAGCTCACCGGGACAGGGATCCCTGATCGGCGAGCAGTACTTC. It specifies CASSSPGQGSLIGEQYF.

The CDR3 nucleotides read TGTGCCAGCAGCTTTAGCGGGGGGAACAATGAGCAGTTCTTC. Translating gives CASSFSGGNNEQFF. This chain joins TRBV7-3 and TRBJ2-1; 10 nucleotides match TRBD2. V lost 3 bases, J lost 5 bases, and 1 base stayed unmatched. This CDR3 is built from 14 residues. Germline CDR1 reads SGHTA; CDR2 reads FQGTGA.

The rearrangement joins TRBV12-3 or TRBV12-4 to TRBJ1-4; the D is unclear. The germline V and J ends were trimmed by 3 bases and 6 bases, with 8 bases remaining between them. The CDR3 length is 13 residues. The CDR3 reads CASSFSGHEKLFF. The CDR3 bases are TGTGCCAGCAGTTTTTCAGGTCATGAAAAACTGTTTTTT.

The gene calls are TRBV4-1 and TRBJ2-3; 12 bases are a match to TRBD2. Germline V gene lookup returns CDR1 MGHRA and CDR2 YSYEKL. J gave up 0 bases and V 0 bases, and 7 bases lay outside the gene matches. CDR3 length: 19 amino acids. The CDR3 sequence is CASSQDPTSGGTSTDTQYF. Here the CDR3 DNA reads TGCGCCAGCAGCCAAGATCCGACTAGCGGGGGAACTAGCACAGATACGCAGTATTTT.

The gene calls are TRBV21-1 and TRBJ2-6; the table calls TRBD1, which could not be checked here. TRBV21-1 constitutes a pseudogene. The CDR3 runs 20 residues. The CDR3 DNA reads TGTGCCAGCAGCCACGCCCCTCTTCTGGGGGCCGTTGATGGGGCCAACGTCCTGACTTTC. Residues: CASSHAPLLGAVDGANVLTF.

The chain employs TRBV2 and TRBJ2-2; TRBD2 is a possible D gene (5 bases). This CDR3 contains 12 residues. V lost 7 bases, J lost 5 bases, and 8 bases lay in between. Germline CDR1 reads SNHLY; CDR2 reads FYNNEI. In nucleotides, the CDR3 is TGTGCCAGCATGGAGGTTACCGGGGAGCTGTTTTTT. It yields the protein CASMEVTGELFF.

The chain carries TRBV5-4 and TRBJ2-7; D may be TRBD1 (6 bases). The CDR3 spans 14 residues. Germline V gene sequence: CDR1 SGHNT, CDR2 YYREEE (reference sequence). The V gene lost 1 base and the J gene lost 0 bases, with 8 bases spanning the gap. CDR3 bases: TGTGCCAGCAGCTTGACAGGGAACTCCTACGAGCAGTACTTC. Translated, it gives CASSLTGNSYEQYF.

The chain links TRBV21-1 to TRBJ1-3; TRBD1 reflects the table's D call only, with no check against the DNA. TRBV21-1 is listed as a pseudogene. The CDR3 contains 15 residues. CDR3 nucleotide sequence: TGTGCCAGCAGCACTACAGGGGGTTCTGGAAACACCATATATTTT. Translated, it gives CASSTTGGSGNTIYF.

The chain couples TRBV28 to TRBJ1-1; 7 nucleotides align to TRBD1. Germline loops: CDR1 MDHEN, CDR2 SYDVKM. The CDR3 runs to 13 residues. With V trimmed by 5 bases and J by 11 bases, 11 bases remained unmatched. The CDR3 DNA reads TGTGCCAGCAGTGCAGGTCGCCAGGGGGACGCTTTCTTT. Amino acid sequence: CASSAGRQGDAFF.

The rearrangement uses TRBV28 and TRBJ2-5; 8 bases line up with TRBD1. The germline CDR1 and CDR2 sequences are MDHEN and SYDVKM. The CDR3 contains 12 residues. V lost 6 bases and J lost 13; bases outside the gene matches: 10. The CDR3 loop reads CASRSGTGIRYF. The CDR3 nucleotides read TGTGCCAGCAGGTCCGGGACAGGAATCCGGTACTTC.

This clone was seen just once. V and J are TRBV10-2 and TRBJ2-5; 11 nucleotides agree with TRBD2. CDR3 length: 15 residues. Trimming at V came to 3 bases and at J to 5 bases, leaving 5 bases not matched to a gene. Germline values: CDR1 WSHSY, CDR2 SAAADI. DNA of the CDR3: TGCGCCAGCAGTGATCTAGCGGGGGGCCGGGAGACCCAGTACTTC. Residues: CASSDLAGGRETQYF.

The chain links TRBV5-6 to TRBJ1-2; no reliable D call. Germline CDR1 reads SGHDT; CDR2 reads YYEEEE. Between the trimmed V and J ends, which lost 5 bases and 2 bases, there was a span of 22 bases. This CDR3 region has 17 residues. The CDR3 loop reads CASSNVSPSGGNYGYTF. CDR3 nucleotides: TGTGCCAGCAGTAATGTGAGCCCCTCTGGCGGAAACTATGGCTACACCTTC. Full variable domain (rest looked up from reference TRBV5-6 and TRBJ1-2): DAGVTQSPTHLIKTRGQQVTLRCSPKSGHDTVSWYQQALGQGPQFIFQYYEEEERQRGNFPDRFSGHQFPNYSSELNVNALLLGDSALYLCASSNVSPSGGNYGYTFGSGTRLTVV.

This chain links TRBV27 with TRBJ2-7, with 10 nucleotides matching TRBD1. This CDR3 is 14 amino acids long. V gave up 5 bases and J gave up 3 bases; unmatched junction bases: 4. The germline gives CDR1 MNHEY, CDR2 SMNVEV (reference sequence). CDR3 coding DNA: TGTGCCAGCAGTCCGGGACAGGGGTACTACGAGCAGTACTTC. Amino acid sequence: CASSPGQGYYEQYF.

The rearrangement links TRBV6-2 or TRBV6-3 to TRBJ2-3; TRBD2 is a possible D gene (6 bases). The length of the CDR3 is 15 residues. CDR1 is MNHEY and CDR2 is SVGEGT in the germline V gene. V was trimmed by 2 bases and J by 2 bases, leaving 11 bases between them. The CDR3, as DNA: TGTGCCAGCAGTTACCCGCTAGCGCTCACAGATACGCAGTATTTT. It encodes CASSYPLALTDTQYF.

V is TRBV27 and J is TRBJ1-1; D remains ambiguous. The V gene's germline CDR1 is MNHEY and CDR2 SMNVEV (reference sequence). The CDR3 has 13 amino acids. V was clipped by 6 bases and J by 0 bases, with 8 bases between them. DNA for the CDR3: TGTGCCAGCAGCTATGACATGAACACTGAAGCTTTCTTT. Protein: CASSYDMNTEAFF.

The chain combines TRBV9 with TRBJ2-2; a weak D match, TRBD2 (5 bases). Germline values: CDR1 SGDLS, CDR2 YYNGEE. This CDR3 comprises 17 residues. V gave up 0 bases and J gave up 1 base, with 13 bases separating them. Here the CDR3 DNA reads TGTGCCAGCAGCGTAGCTCCCCAAGGAGGGAACACCGGGGAGCTGTTTTTT. Its protein is CASSVAPQGGNTGELFF. Combining the CDR3 with reference TRBV9 and TRBJ2-2 gives the whole variable domain DSGVTQTPKHLITATGQRVTLRCSPRSGDLSVYWYQQSLDQGLQFLIQYYNGEERAKGNILERFSAQQFPDLHSELNLSSLELGDSALYFCASSVAPQGGNTGELFFGEGSRLTVL.

The V and J genes are TRBV2 and TRBJ1-6; D is unclear. Looked up from germline, CDR1 is SNHLY and CDR2 is FYNNEI. This CDR3 spans 15 amino acids. With 2 bases removed from V and 3 bases from J, the gap between germline ends came to 8 bases. CDR3 sequence: CASSELRIYNSPLHF. In nucleotides, the CDR3 is TGTGCCAGCAGTGAACTCAGGATCTATAATTCACCCCTCCACTTT.

The genes are TRBV18 and TRBJ2-7, with TRBD1 matching over 7 bases. The germline gives CDR1 KGHSH, CDR2 LQKENI. Trimming at V came to 4 bases and at J to 2 bases, leaving 8 bases not matched to a gene. The CDR3 totals 15 residues. This CDR3 reads CASSLHRDRPYEQYF. The CDR3 DNA is TGTGCCAGCTCACTACACCGGGACAGACCCTACGAGCAGTACTTC. Filled out from reference TRBV18 and TRBJ2-7, the complete variable domain reads NAGVMQNPRHLVRRRGQEARLRCSPMKGHSHVYWYRQLPEEGLKFMVYLQKENIIDESGMPKERFSAEFPKEGPSILRIQQVVRGDSAAYFCASSLHRDRPYEQYFGPGTRLTVT.

This chain uses TRBV5-6 with TRBJ1-4; 9 nucleotides align to TRBD1. Germline CDR1 and CDR2: SGHDT and YYEEEE. J was trimmed by 6 bases and V by 2 bases; bases with no gene match: 2. This CDR3 comprises 14 residues. CDR3 in DNA: TGTGCCAGCAGCTTAGACAGGGGGTATGAAAAACTGTTTTTT. Protein: CASSLDRGYEKLFF.